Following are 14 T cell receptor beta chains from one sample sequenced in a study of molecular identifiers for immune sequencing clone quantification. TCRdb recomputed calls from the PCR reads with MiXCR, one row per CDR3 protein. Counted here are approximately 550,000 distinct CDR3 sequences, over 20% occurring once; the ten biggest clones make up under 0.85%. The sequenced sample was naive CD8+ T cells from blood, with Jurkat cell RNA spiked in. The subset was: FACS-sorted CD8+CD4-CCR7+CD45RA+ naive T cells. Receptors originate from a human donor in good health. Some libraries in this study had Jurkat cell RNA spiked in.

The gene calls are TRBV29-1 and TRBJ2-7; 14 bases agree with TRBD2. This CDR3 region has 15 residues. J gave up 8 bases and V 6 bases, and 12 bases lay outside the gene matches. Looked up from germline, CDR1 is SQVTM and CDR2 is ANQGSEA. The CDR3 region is CSVAGTSGSNYKQYF. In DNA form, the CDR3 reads TGCAGCGTGGCCGGGACTAGCGGGAGTAATTACAAGCAGTACTTC.

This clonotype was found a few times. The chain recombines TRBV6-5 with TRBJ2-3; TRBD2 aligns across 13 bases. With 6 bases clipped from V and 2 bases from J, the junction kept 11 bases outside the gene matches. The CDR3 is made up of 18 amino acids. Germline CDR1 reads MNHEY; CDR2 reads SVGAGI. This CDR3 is CASSLGLAGAMYTDTQYF. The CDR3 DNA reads TGTGCCAGCAGCCTCGGACTAGCGGGAGCCATGTACACAGATACGCAGTATTTT.

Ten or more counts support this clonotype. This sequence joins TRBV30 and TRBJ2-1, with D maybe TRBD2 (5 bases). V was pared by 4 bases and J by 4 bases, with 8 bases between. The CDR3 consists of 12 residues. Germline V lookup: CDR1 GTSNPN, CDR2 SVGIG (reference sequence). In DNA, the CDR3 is TGTGCCTGGACTCGGGGATACAATGAGCAGTTCTTC. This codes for CAWTRGYNEQFF.

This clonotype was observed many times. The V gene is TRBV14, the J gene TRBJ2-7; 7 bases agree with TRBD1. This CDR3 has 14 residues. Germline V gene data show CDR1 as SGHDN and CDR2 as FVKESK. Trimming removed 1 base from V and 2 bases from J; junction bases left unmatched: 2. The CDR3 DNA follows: TGTGCCAGCAGCCAAGCTCAGGGGGCCTACGAGCAGTACTTC. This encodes CASSQAQGAYEQYF.

The CDR3 coding sequence is TGTGCCAGCAGCCTACGGGGACTAGCGGGAGGTGAGACCCAGTACTTC. It yields the protein CASSLRGLAGGETQYF. The chain links TRBV27 to TRBJ2-5; 15 nucleotides line up with TRBD2. CDR1 is MNHEY and CDR2 is SMNVEV in the germline V gene (reference sequence). The CDR3 covers 16 residues. V was clipped by 6 bases and J by 5 bases; unmatched bases: 7.

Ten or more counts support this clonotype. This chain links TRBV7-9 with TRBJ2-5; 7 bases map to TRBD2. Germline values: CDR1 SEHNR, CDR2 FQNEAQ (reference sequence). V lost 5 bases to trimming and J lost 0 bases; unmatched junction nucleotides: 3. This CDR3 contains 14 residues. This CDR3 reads CASSILADQETQYF. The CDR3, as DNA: TGTGCCAGCAGCATTCTAGCGGACCAAGAGACCCAGTACTTC. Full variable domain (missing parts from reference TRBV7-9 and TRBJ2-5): DTGVSQNPRHKITKRGQNVTFRCDPISEHNRLYWYRQTLGQGPEFLTYFQNEAQLEKSRLLSDRFSAERPKGSFSTLEIQRTEQGDSAMYLCASSILADQETQYFGPGTRLLVL.

CDR3 DNA sequence: TGTGCCAGCAGCCCAGCCCGAACCTCGAACACCGGGGAGCTGTTTTTT. Residues: CASSPARTSNTGELFF. The chain carries TRBV27 and TRBJ2-2; D call uncertain. Germline V lookup: CDR1 MNHEY, CDR2 SMNVEV (reference sequence). V shed 6 bases and J shed 0 bases, with 14 bases lying between them. This CDR3 has 16 residues.

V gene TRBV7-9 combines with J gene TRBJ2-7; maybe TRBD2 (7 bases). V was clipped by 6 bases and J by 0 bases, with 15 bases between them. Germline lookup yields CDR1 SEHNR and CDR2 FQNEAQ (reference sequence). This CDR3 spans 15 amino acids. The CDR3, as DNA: TGTGCCAGCAGGAACGGACGGGGGGCCTCCTACGAGCAGTACTTC. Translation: CASRNGRGASYEQYF.

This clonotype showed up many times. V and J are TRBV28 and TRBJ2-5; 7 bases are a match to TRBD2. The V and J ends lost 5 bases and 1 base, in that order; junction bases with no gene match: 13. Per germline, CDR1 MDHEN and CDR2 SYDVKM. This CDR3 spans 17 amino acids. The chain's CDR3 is CASSQLLAEGPQETQYF. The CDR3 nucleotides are TGTGCCAGCAGTCAACTTCTAGCGGAAGGCCCCCAAGAGACCCAGTACTTC.

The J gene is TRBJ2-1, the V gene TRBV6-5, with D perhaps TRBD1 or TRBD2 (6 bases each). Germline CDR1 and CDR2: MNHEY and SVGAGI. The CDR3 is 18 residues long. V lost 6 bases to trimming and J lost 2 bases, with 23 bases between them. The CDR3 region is CASRQKGHYRGPYNEQFF. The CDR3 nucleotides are TGTGCCAGCAGACAAAAAGGGCATTACCGGGGGCCCTACAATGAGCAGTTCTTC.

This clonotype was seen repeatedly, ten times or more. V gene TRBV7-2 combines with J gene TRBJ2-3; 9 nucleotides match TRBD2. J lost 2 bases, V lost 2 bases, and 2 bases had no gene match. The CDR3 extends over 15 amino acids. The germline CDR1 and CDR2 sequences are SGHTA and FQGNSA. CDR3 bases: TGTGCCAGCAGCTTATGGACTAGCGACACAGATACGCAGTATTTT. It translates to CASSLWTSDTDTQYF.

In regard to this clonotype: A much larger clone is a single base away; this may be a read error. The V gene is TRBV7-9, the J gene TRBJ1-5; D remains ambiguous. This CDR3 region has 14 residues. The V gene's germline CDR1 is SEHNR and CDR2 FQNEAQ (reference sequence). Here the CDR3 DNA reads TGTGGCAGCAGCTCGAGCACCGGGGATCAGCCCCAGCATTTT. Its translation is CGSSSSTGDQPQHF.

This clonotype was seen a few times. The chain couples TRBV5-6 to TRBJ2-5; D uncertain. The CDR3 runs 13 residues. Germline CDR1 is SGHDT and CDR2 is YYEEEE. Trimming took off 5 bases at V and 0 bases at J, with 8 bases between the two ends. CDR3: CASRSKYQETQYF. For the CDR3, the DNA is TGTGCCAGCAGGTCAAAGTACCAAGAGACCCAGTACTTC.

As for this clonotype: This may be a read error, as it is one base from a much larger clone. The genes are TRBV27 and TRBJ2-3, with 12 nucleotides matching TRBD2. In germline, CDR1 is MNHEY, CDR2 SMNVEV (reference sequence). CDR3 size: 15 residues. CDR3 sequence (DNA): TGTGCCAGCAGGCTAGCGGGGGGGCCGACAGGTACGCAGTATTTT. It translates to CASRLAGGPTGTQYF.